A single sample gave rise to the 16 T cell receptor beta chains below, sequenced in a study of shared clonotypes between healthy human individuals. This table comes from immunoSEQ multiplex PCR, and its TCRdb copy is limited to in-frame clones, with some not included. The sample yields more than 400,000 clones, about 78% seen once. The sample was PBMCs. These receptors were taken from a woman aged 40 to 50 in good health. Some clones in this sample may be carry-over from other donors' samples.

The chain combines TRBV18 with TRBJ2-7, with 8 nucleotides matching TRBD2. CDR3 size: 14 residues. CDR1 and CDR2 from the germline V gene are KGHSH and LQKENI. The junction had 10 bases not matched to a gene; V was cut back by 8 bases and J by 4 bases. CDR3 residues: CASKGSGAVYEQYF. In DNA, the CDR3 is TGTGCCAGCAAAGGTAGCGGGGCTGTTTACGAGCAGTACTTC. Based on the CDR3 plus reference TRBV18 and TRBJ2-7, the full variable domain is NAGVMQNPRHLVRRRGQEARLRCSPMKGHSHVYWYRQLPEEGLKFMVYLQKENIIDESGMPKERFSAEFPKEGPSILRIQQVVRGDSAAYFCASKGSGAVYEQYFGPGTRLTVT.

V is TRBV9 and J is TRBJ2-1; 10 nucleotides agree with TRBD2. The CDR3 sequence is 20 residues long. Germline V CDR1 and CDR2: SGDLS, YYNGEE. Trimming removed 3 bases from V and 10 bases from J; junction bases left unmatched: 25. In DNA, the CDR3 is TGTGCCAGCAGCGAGTGGGGTGTGGGTAGCGGGAGGCCCGGGGTGGACGAGCAGTTCTTC. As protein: CASSEWGVGSGRPGVDEQFF. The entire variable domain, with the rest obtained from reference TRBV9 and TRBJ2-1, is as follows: DSGVTQTPKHLITATGQRVTLRCSPRSGDLSVYWYQQSLDQGLQFLIQYYNGEERAKGNILERFSAQQFPDLHSELNLSSLELGDSALYFCASSEWGVGSGRPGVDEQFFGPGTRLTVL.

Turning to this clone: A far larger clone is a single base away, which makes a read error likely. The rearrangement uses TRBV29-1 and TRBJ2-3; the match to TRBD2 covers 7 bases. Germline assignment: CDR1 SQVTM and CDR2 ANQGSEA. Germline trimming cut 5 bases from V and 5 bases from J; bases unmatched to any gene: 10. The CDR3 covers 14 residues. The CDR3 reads CSVKSAGLQDTQYF. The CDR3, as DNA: TGCAGCGTTAAATCTGCGGGACTACAAGATACGCAGTATTTT.

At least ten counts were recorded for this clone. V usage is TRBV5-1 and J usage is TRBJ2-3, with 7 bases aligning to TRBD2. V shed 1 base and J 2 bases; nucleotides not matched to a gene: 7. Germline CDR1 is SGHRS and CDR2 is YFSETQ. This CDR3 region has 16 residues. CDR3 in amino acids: CASSLKLGTTTDTQYF. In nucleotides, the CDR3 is TGCGCCAGCAGCTTGAAACTCGGGACTACCACAGATACGCAGTATTTT. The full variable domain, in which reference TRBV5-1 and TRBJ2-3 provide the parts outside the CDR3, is KAGVTQTPRYLIKTRGQQVTLSCSPISGHRSVSWYQQTPGQGLQFLFEYFSETQRNKGNFPGRFSGRQFSNSRSEMNVSTLELGDSALYLCASSLKLGTTTDTQYFGPGTRLTVL.

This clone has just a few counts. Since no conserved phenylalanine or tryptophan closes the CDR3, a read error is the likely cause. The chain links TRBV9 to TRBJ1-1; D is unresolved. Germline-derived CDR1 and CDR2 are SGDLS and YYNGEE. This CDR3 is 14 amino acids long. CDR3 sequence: CASSVGQRDTEAFS. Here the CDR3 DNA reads TGTGCCAGCAGTGTAGGGCAAAGAGACACTGAAGCTTTCTCC.

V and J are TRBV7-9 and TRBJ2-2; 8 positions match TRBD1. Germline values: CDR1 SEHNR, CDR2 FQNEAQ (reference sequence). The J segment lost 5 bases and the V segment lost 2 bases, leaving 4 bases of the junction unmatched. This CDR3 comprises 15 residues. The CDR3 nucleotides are TGTGCCAGCAGCTTACTCAGGGGGCTTACCGGGGAGCTGTTTTTT. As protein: CASSLLRGLTGELFF.

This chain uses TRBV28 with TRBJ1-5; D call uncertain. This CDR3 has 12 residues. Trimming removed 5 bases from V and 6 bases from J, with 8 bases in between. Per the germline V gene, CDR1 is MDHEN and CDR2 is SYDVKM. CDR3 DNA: TGTGCCAGCAGTCCCCGGTTTCAGCCCCAGCATTTT. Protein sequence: CASSPRFQPQHF. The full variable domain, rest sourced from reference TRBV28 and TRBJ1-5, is DVKVTQSSRYLVKRTGEKVFLECVQDMDHENMFWYRQDPGLGLRLIYFSYDVKMKEKGDIPEGYSVSREKKERFSLILESASTNQTSMYLCASSPRFQPQHFGDGTRLSIL.

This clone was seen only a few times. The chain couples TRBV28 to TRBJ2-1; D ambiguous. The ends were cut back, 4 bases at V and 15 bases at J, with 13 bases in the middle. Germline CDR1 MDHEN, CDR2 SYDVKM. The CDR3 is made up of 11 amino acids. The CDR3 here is CASSSSWGLFF. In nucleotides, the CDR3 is TGTGCCAGCAGTTCCTCATGGGGTTTGTTCTTC.

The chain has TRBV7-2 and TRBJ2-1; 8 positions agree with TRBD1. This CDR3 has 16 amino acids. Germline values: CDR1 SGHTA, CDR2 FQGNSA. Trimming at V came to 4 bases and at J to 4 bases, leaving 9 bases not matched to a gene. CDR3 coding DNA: TGTGCCAGCAGCTCAACCGGGACAGGTTTATACAATGAGCAGTTCTTC. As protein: CASSSTGTGLYNEQFF.

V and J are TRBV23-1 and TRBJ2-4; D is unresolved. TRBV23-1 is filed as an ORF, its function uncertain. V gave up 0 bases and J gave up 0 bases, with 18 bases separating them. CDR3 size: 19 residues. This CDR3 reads CASSQSGRWRQLAKNIQYF. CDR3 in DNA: TGCGCCAGCAGTCAATCCGGACGGTGGAGACAACTAGCCAAAAACATTCAGTACTTC.

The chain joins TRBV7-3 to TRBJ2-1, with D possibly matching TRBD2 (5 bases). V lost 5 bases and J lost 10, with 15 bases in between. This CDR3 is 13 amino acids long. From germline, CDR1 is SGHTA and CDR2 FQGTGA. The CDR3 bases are TGTGCCAGCAGCCCCCGGACTCTGGGGGAGCAGTTCTTC. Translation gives CASSPRTLGEQFF.

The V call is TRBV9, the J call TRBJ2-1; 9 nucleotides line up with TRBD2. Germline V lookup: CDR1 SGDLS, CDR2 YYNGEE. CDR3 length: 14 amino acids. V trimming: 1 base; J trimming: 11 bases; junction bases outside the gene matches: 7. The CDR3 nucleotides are TGTGCCAGCAGCGTAATGGGCGGGAGGGCTAAGCAGTTCTTC. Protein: CASSVMGGRAKQFF.

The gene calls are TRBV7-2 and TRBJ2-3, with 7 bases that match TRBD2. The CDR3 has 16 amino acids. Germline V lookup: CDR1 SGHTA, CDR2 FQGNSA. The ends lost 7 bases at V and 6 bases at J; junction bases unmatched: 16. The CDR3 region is CASNPGGLAAGDTQYF. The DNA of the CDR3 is TGTGCCAGCAACCCCGGCGGGCTAGCGGCAGGGGATACGCAGTATTTT.

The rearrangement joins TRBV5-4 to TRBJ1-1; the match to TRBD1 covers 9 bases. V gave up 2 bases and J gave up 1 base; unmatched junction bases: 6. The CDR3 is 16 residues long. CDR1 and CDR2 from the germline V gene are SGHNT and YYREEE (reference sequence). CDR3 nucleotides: TGTGCCAGCAGCTTAGGGCCGGGACAGGGGAACACTGAAGCTTTCTTT. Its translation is CASSLGPGQGNTEAFF.

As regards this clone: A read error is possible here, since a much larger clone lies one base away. The CDR3 spells CASGDRLAAEQYF. The CDR3 bases are TGTGCCAGCGGCGACCGACTAGCGGCCGAGCAGTACTTC. The chain employs TRBV9 and TRBJ2-7, with 9 bases lining up with TRBD2. Germline-derived CDR1 and CDR2 are SGDLS and YYNGEE. This CDR3 is 13 amino acids long. After removal of 7 bases from V and 6 bases from J, the junction contained 8 bases not matched to a gene.

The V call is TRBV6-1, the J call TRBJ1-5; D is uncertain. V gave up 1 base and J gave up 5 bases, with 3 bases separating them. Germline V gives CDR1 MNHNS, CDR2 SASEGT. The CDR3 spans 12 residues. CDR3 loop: CASSEGHQPQHF. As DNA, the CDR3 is TGTGCCAGCAGTGAAGGACATCAGCCCCAGCATTTT.